The entry that follows covers one TCR beta chain sequence. Its antigen is currently unknown. The record originates from a study of cytomegalovirus exposure and HLA in healthy donors. Overall study findings and caveats: An ancestry cluster, one associated with Asian ancestry, reportedly showed fewer N-insertions than the 666-donor mean in a later analysis. Later analysis found that TCR beta chains associated with HLA were more clonally expanded than other, equally common chains. In an earlier analysis, in about 530 donors, most V segments appeared productive either ~87% or ~30% of the time.

The CDR3 is made up of 13 amino acids. Germline V gives CDR1 LNHDA, CDR2 SQIVND (reference sequence). V was clipped by 6 bases and J by 3 bases; unmatched bases: 4. PCR primers comprised 60 Vbeta and 13 Jbeta primers. The protocol was immunoSEQ multiplex PCR, while the TCRdb copy is restricted to in-frame clones and leaves out a portion. The table has about 140,000 clones, approximately 80% seen once; the top ten hold around 3.7%. Sequenced material: PBMCs. This receptor was obtained from a male donor in good health and CMV-seronegative. J is TRBJ2-7 and V is TRBV19; 8 bases agree with TRBD1. The CDR3 loop reads CASRPTGGYEQYF. CDR3 bases: TGTGCCAGTAGACCCACAGGGGGCTACGAGCAGTACTTC.